Below are 28 T cell receptor beta chains sequenced from a single sample in a study of blood T cell repertoires in COVID-19. TCRdb keeps only in-frame clones here, not all; method: immunoSEQ multiplex PCR. The sample holds a few hundred thousand clones, approximately 80% seen once. What was sequenced was PBMCs or T cells enriched from blood (not recorded which). The receptors come from a woman aged 40 to 49 with acute COVID-19.

This chain connects TRBV28 to TRBJ1-4, with 7 positions matching TRBD1. Germline lookup yields CDR1 MDHEN and CDR2 SYDVKM. This CDR3 has 15 amino acids. After removal of 4 bases from V and 7 bases from J, the junction contained 9 bases not matched to a gene. The DNA for the CDR3 is TGTGCCAGCAGTTCGATACGCCAGGGGGGTGAAAAACTGTTTTTT. Residues: CASSSIRQGGEKLFF.

This chain links TRBV7-8 with TRBJ2-1; 8 positions agree with TRBD2. CDR3 length equals 16 residues. The trim removed 6 bases at V and 7 bases at J, leaving 14 bases unmatched. CDR1 and CDR2 from the germline V gene are SGHVS and FQNEAQ. The DNA for the CDR3 is TGTGCCAGCAGACCCCCCGGGACTAGTTATACTAATGAGCAGTTCTTC. Its protein is CASRPPGTSYTNEQFF.

A few counts support this clone. The genes are TRBV12-3 or TRBV12-4 and TRBJ1-2, with no clear D. The CDR3 is made up of 13 amino acids. Trimming pared 3 bases from V and 3 bases from J, leaving 8 bases between. CDR3 region: CASSLGLDYGYTF. The CDR3 nucleotides are TGTGCCAGCAGTTTGGGCCTTGACTATGGCTACACCTTC.

The CDR3 here is CASTSERPREQFF. In DNA, the CDR3 is TGTGCCAGCACCTCAGAGCGTCCGCGTGAGCAGTTCTTC. The rearrangement uses TRBV6-1 and TRBJ2-1, with D uncertain. Per the germline V gene, CDR1 is MNHNS and CDR2 is SASEGT. The CDR3 loop spans 13 amino acids. V was clipped by 7 bases and J by 9 bases, with 16 bases between them.

V and J are TRBV29-1 and TRBJ1-5, with D possibly matching TRBD1 (6 bases). CDR3 length equals 14 residues. The germline V gene encodes CDR1 SQVTM and CDR2 ANQGSEA. The V gene lost 7 bases and the J gene lost 4 bases, with 17 bases spanning the gap. Here the CDR3 DNA reads TGCAGCGGGATTGTTGCAGGGACAAATCAGCCCCAGCATTTT. Residues: CSGIVAGTNQPQHF.

The chain employs TRBV18 and TRBJ1-1, with a tentative D call TRBD1 (6 bases). The length of the CDR3 is 15 residues. The V gene's germline CDR1 is KGHSH and CDR2 LQKENI. Trimming stripped 5 bases from V and 2 bases from J, with 15 bases between. The CDR3 DNA is TGTGCCAGCTCAGGTAGTGCAGGGGCAAACACTGAAGCTTTCTTT. The encoded protein is CASSGSAGANTEAFF.

V is TRBV11-2 and J is TRBJ2-7, with 11 nucleotides matching TRBD1. This CDR3 spans 15 amino acids. CDR1 is SGHAT, CDR2 FQNNGV, per germline. The V segment lost 6 bases and the J segment 0 bases; nucleotides outside the gene matches: 4. DNA of the CDR3: TGTGCCAGCAGAACCGGGACAGGGGGCTCCTACGAGCAGTACTTC. Protein sequence: CASRTGTGGSYEQYF.

This clone was counted only a few times. V gene TRBV5-8 combines with J gene TRBJ1-5; D is undetermined. V was pared by 6 bases and J by 7 bases, with 11 bases between. CDR1 is SGHTS, CDR2 YDEGEE, per germline. The CDR3 is 12 residues long. The CDR3 nucleotides are TGTGCCAGCACTTTGCTACCGCAGCCCCAGCATTTT. As protein: CASTLLPQPQHF. The variable domain in full, completed from reference TRBV5-8 and TRBJ1-5, reads EAGVTQSPTHLIKTRGQQATLRCSPISGHTSVYWYQQALGLGLQFLLWYDEGEERNRGNFPPRFSGRQFPNYSSELNVNALELEDSALYLCASTLLPQPQHFGDGTRLSIL.

This clone was seen once. V is TRBV27 and J is TRBJ2-5, with 8 nucleotides matching TRBD2. V lost 7 bases to trimming and J lost 2 bases; unmatched junction nucleotides: 9. The CDR3 loop spans 15 amino acids. The germline CDR1 and CDR2 sequences are MNHEY and SMNVEV (reference sequence). CDR3 sequence reads: CASKNIGGEQETQYF. CDR3 sequence (DNA): TGTGCCAGCAAAAACATCGGGGGGGAGCAAGAGACCCAGTACTTC.

The gene calls are TRBV29-1 and TRBJ1-1; D gene uncertain. Trimming left V 2 bases short and J 1 base short, with 5 bases between. CDR1 and CDR2 from the germline V gene are SQVTM and ANQGSEA. This CDR3 contains 12 residues. CDR3 DNA: TGCAGCGTTGAATCAGGGAACACTGAAGCTTTCTTT. It specifies CSVESGNTEAFF.

The genes are TRBV19 and TRBJ2-2; TRBD2 matches at 9 bases. The CDR3 contains 16 residues. CDR1 is LNHDA and CDR2 is SQIVND in the germline V gene (reference sequence). The V segment lost 6 bases and the J segment 5 bases; nucleotides outside the gene matches: 10. The CDR3 region has the DNA TGTGCCAGTAGGACCATAGCGGGAGACCCAACCGGGGAGCTGTTTTTT. Residues: CASRTIAGDPTGELFF.

The chain joins TRBV2 to TRBJ2-1, with D unclear. CDR3 length equals 14 residues. The V gene lost 0 bases and the J gene lost 5 bases, with 8 bases spanning the gap. From germline, CDR1 is SNHLY and CDR2 FYNNEI. Written as DNA, the CDR3 is TGTGCCAGCAGTGAAGCAATGCCAGACAATGAGCAGTTCTTC. As protein: CASSEAMPDNEQFF.

The V gene is TRBV19, the J gene TRBJ1-5, with 9 bases matching TRBD1. There are 14 residues in the CDR3. CDR1 is LNHDA, CDR2 SQIVND, per germline (reference sequence). The V and J ends lost 5 bases and 4 bases, in that order; junction bases with no gene match: 3. Here the CDR3 DNA reads TGTGCCAGTAGTCGGGACAGGGCAAATCAGCCCCAGCATTTT. This gives the protein CASSRDRANQPQHF.

CDR3 sequence: CASTLQGGNQPQHF. The CDR3 bases are TGTGCCAGCACACTACAGGGGGGCAATCAGCCCCAGCATTTT. This chain uses TRBV7-9 with TRBJ1-5, with 8 bases matching TRBD1. V trimming: 7 bases; J trimming: 2 bases; junction bases outside the gene matches: 4. The V gene's germline CDR1 is SEHNR and CDR2 FQNEAQ (reference sequence). CDR3 length equals 14 residues.

This clone was counted only a few times. The chain carries TRBV7-3 and TRBJ2-2, with 7 bases aligning to TRBD2. J was trimmed by 0 bases and V by 7 bases; bases with no gene match: 2. Germline CDR1 reads SGHTA; CDR2 reads FQGTGA. This CDR3 has 14 amino acids. The CDR3 is CASKSGTNTGELFF. DNA of the CDR3: TGTGCCAGCAAAAGCGGGACGAACACCGGGGAGCTGTTTTTT.

The rearrangement links TRBV10-2 to TRBJ2-7; 11 bases fit TRBD2. Germline V gene data show CDR1 as WSHSY and CDR2 as SAAADI. J was trimmed by 3 bases and V by 5 bases; bases with no gene match: 12. CDR3 length: 17 residues. CDR3 nucleotide sequence: TGCGCCAGCAGTAACCCGGGACTAGCGGTTAGAGGCTACGAGCAGTACTTC. It translates to CASSNPGLAVRGYEQYF.

The CDR3 sequence is CASSETATGVPRYTF. The DNA of the CDR3 is TGTGCCAGCAGCGAAACGGCCACCGGGGTCCCCCGCTACACCTTC. The J gene is TRBJ1-2, the V gene TRBV25-1, with no clear D. Looked up from germline, CDR1 is MGHDK and CDR2 is SYGVNS. The CDR3 runs 15 residues. V lost 6 bases and J 9 bases, leaving 23 bases between the germline ends.

This clone came up once. This chain joins TRBV5-6 and TRBJ1-5; TRBD1 matches 9 bases. The CDR3 runs to 15 residues. Germline V gene data show CDR1 as SGHDT and CDR2 as YYEEEE. The trim removed 2 bases at V and 6 bases at J, leaving 6 bases unmatched. In DNA form, the CDR3 reads TGTGCCAGCAGCTTTGGACAGGGGCAGGGTCAGCCCCAGCATTTT. It translates to CASSFGQGQGQPQHF.

The chain employs TRBV30 and TRBJ1-1; 9 nucleotides agree with TRBD1. The V segment lost 3 bases and the J segment 0 bases; nucleotides outside the gene matches: 5. CDR1 GTSNPN and CDR2 SVGIG come from the germline V gene (reference sequence). The CDR3 is made up of 15 amino acids. The CDR3 loop is CAWSPGTGLNTEAFF. The CDR3 bases are TGTGCCTGGAGCCCCGGGACAGGGTTGAACACTGAAGCTTTCTTT.

The chain has TRBV5-1 and TRBJ2-5, with D perhaps matching TRBD1 (5 bases). V shed 3 bases and J shed 1 base, with 16 bases lying between them. CDR1 is SGHRS, CDR2 YFSETQ, per germline. This CDR3 comprises 16 residues. The CDR3, as DNA: TGCGCCAGCAGCTCATCTGACAGCCCGCCCCAAGAGACCCAGTACTTC. Its translation is CASSSSDSPPQETQYF.

The chain combines TRBV5-5 with TRBJ1-1; TRBD1 matches at 8 bases. The CDR3 consists of 12 residues. In germline, CDR1 is SGHKS, CDR2 YYEKEE (reference sequence). V lost 4 bases to trimming and J lost 5 bases; unmatched junction nucleotides: 1. This CDR3 is CASSRTGTEAFF. DNA for the CDR3: TGTGCCAGCAGCCGGACAGGGACTGAAGCTTTCTTT.

The chain employs TRBV5-5 and TRBJ1-4; 9 bases are shared with TRBD1. J was trimmed by 8 bases and V by 4 bases; bases with no gene match: 9. The CDR3 contains 15 residues. The germline V gene has CDR1 SGHKS and CDR2 YYEKEE (reference sequence). The CDR3: CASSINRGRGEKLFF. The CDR3 nucleotides read TGTGCCAGCAGCATTAACAGGGGGCGAGGGGAAAAACTGTTTTTT.

The chain links TRBV5-1 to TRBJ1-3; TRBD1 matches at 11 bases. The CDR3 covers 17 residues. From germline, CDR1 is SGHRS and CDR2 YFSETQ. V shed 3 bases and J 2 bases; nucleotides not matched to a gene: 7. CDR3 bases: TGCGCCAGCAGCTCCGGGACAGGGGGGCCCGCTGGAAACACCATATATTTT. Translating it yields CASSSGTGGPAGNTIYF.

The CDR3 protein is CAWRMTGVNTEAFF. DNA of the CDR3: TGTGCCTGGAGGATGACAGGGGTTAACACTGAAGCTTTCTTT. The chain links TRBV30 to TRBJ1-1; 8 nucleotides line up with TRBD1. The CDR3 spans 14 residues. The V gene end was trimmed by 3 bases and the J gene end by 2 bases; junction bases not matched to a gene: 5. Germline CDR1 is GTSNPN and CDR2 is SVGIG (reference sequence).

The J gene is TRBJ2-7, the V gene TRBV6-5, with unresolved D. From germline, CDR1 is MNHEY and CDR2 SVGAGI. V shed 2 bases and J shed 3 bases, with 5 bases lying between them. The CDR3 contains 12 residues. This CDR3 reads CASSYPSYEQYF. CDR3 coding DNA: TGTGCCAGCAGTTACCCCAGCTACGAGCAGTACTTC.

V gene TRBV11-2 combines with J gene TRBJ2-3, with D tentatively TRBD2 (5 bases). Trimming removed 5 bases at V and 1 base at J, with 10 bases between. The CDR3 contains 14 residues. Germline loops: CDR1 SGHAT, CDR2 FQNNGV. CDR3 amino acids: CASSKQRGTDTQYF. CDR3 coding DNA: TGTGCCAGCAGCAAACAGAGGGGCACAGATACGCAGTATTTT.

This rearrangement joins TRBV4-1 to TRBJ2-7; TRBD2 agrees at 7 bases. The germline V gene encodes CDR1 MGHRA and CDR2 YSYEKL. V shed 0 bases, J shed 3 bases, and the junction held 8 bases outside the gene matches. The CDR3 loop spans 16 amino acids. The DNA for the CDR3 is TGCGCCAGCAGCCAAGATAATGGCGGGAGAAGCTACGAGCAGTACTTC. Residues: CASSQDNGGRSYEQYF.

This chain connects TRBV28 to TRBJ1-2; D may be TRBD1 (6 bases). The CDR3 contains 13 residues. With 4 bases removed from V and 6 bases from J, the gap between germline ends came to 12 bases. The germline V gene has CDR1 MDHEN and CDR2 SYDVKM. CDR3 sequence reads: CASSYGQGNGYTF. The CDR3 DNA reads as TGTGCCAGCAGTTACGGGCAGGGGAATGGCTACACCTTC.